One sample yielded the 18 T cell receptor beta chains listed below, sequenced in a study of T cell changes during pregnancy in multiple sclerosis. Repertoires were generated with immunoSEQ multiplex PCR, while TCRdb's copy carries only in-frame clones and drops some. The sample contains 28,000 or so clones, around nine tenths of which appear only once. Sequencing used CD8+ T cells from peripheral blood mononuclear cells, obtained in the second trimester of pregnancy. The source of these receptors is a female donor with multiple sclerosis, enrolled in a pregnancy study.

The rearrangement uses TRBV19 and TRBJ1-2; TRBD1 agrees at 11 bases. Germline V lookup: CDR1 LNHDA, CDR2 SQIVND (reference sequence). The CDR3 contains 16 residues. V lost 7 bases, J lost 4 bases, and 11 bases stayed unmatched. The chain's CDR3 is CASNRGRDRGSYGYTF. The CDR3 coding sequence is TGTGCCAGTAACCGGGGACGGGACAGGGGGTCCTATGGCTACACCTTC.

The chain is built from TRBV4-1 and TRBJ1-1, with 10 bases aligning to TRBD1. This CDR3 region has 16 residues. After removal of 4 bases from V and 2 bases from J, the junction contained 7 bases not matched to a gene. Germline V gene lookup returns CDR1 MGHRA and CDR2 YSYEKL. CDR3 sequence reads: CASSPRDRGLNTEAFF. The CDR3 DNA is TGCGCCAGCAGCCCCCGGGACAGGGGTTTAAACACTGAAGCTTTCTTT.

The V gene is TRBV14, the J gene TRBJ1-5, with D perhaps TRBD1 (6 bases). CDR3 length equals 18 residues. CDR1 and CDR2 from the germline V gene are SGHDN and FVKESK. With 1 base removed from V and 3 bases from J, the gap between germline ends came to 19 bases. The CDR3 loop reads CASSQGGQFLQFNQPQHF. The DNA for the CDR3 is TGTGCCAGCAGCCAAGGGGGGCAGTTCCTACAGTTCAATCAGCCCCAGCATTTT.

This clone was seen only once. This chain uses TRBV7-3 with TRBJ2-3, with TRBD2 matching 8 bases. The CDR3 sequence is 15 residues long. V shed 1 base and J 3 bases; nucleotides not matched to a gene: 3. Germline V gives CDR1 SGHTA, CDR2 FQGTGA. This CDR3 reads CASSLMAGGTDTQYF. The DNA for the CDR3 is TGTGCCAGCAGCTTAATGGCGGGGGGAACAGATACGCAGTATTTT.

The CDR3 loop reads CASSPRTTGELFF. In DNA form, the CDR3 reads TGTGCCAGCAGCCCCAGAACAACCGGGGAGCTGTTTTTT. The chain employs TRBV4-2 and TRBJ2-2, with D uncertain. Per the germline V gene, CDR1 is LGHNA and CDR2 is YNFKEQ. Trimming left V 4 bases short and J 5 bases short, with 8 bases between. This CDR3 contains 13 residues.

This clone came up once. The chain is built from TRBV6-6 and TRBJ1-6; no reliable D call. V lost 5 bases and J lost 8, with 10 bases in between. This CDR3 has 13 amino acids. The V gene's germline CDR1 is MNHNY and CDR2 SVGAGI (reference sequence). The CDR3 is CASSPLSDSPLHF. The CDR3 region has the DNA TGTGCCAGCAGTCCCCTGTCCGATTCACCCCTCCACTTT.

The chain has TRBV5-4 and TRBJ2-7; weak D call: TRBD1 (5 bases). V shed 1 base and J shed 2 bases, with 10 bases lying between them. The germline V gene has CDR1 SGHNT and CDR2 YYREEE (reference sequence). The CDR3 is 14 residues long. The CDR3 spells CASSLPGAPYEQYF. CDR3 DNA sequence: TGTGCCAGCAGCTTGCCTGGGGCCCCCTACGAGCAGTACTTC.

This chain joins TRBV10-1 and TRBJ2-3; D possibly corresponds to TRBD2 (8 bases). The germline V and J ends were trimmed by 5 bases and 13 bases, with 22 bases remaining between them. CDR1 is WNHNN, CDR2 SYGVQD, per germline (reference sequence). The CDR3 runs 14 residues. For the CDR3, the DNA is TGCGCCAGCAGTAAGATGACAGGGACCGGGGGGGAGTATTTT. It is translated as CASSKMTGTGGEYF.

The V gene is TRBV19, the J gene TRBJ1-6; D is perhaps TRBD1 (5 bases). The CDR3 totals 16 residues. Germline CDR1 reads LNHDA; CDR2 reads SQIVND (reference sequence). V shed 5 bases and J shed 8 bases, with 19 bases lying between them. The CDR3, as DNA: TGTGCCAGTAGTGGGGCCCCGCTTGACCTATATTCACCCCTCCACTTT. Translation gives CASSGAPLDLYSPLHF.

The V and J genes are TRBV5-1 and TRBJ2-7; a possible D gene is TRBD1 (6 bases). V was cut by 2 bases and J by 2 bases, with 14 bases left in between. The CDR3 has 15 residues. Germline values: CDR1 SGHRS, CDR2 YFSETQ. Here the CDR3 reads CASSLAQGLAYEQYF. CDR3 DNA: TGCGCCAGCAGCTTAGCACAGGGTTTAGCCTACGAGCAGTACTTC.

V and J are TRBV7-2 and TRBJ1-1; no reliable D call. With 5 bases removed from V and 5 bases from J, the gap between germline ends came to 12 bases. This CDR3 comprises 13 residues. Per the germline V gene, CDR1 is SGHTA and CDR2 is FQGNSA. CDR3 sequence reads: CASSPIWRTEAFF. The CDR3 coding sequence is TGTGCCAGCAGCCCGATCTGGAGAACTGAAGCTTTCTTT.

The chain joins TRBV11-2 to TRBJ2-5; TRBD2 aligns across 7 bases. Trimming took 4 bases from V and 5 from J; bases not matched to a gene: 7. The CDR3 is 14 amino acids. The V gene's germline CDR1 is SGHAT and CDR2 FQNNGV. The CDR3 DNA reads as TGTGCCAGCAGCTCGGGACTACCCTGGGAGACCCAGTACTTC. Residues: CASSSGLPWETQYF. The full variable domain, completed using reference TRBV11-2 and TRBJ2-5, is EAGVAQSPRYKIIEKRQSVAFWCNPISGHATLYWYQQILGQGPKLLIQFQNNGVVDDSQLPKDRFSAERLKGVDSTLKIQPAKLEDSAVYLCASSSGLPWETQYFGPGTRLLVL.

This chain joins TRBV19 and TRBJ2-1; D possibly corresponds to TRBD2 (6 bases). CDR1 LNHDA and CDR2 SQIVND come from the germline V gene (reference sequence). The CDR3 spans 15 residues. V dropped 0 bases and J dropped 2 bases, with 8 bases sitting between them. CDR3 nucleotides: TGTGCCAGTAGTATAGATGGAGGGGCCTACAATGAGCAGTTCTTC. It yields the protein CASSIDGGAYNEQFF.

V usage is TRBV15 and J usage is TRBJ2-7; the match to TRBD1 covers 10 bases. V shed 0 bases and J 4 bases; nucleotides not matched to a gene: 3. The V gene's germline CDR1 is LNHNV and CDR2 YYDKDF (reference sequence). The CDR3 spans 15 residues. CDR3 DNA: TGTGCCACCAGCAGAGACTGGACAGGGGGATACGAGCAGTACTTC. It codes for CATSRDWTGGYEQYF.

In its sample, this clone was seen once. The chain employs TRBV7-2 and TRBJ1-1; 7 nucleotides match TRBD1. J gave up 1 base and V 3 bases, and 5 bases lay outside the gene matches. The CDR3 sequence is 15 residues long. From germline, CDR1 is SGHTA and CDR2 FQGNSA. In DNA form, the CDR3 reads TGTGCCAGCAGCTTCACGACAGGGACGAACACTGAAGCTTTCTTT. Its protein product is CASSFTTGTNTEAFF.

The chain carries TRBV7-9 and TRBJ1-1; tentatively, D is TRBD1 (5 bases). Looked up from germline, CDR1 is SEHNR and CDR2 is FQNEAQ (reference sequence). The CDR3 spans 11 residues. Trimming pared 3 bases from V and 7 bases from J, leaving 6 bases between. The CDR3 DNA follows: TGTGCCAGCAGCTTGACAGTTGAAGCTTTCTTT. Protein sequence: CASSLTVEAFF.

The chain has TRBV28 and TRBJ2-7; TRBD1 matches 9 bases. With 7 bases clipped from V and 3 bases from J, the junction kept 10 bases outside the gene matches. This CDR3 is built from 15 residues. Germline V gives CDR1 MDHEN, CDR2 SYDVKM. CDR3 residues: CASISSGTGYYEQYF. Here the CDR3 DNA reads TGTGCCAGCATCTCCTCCGGGACAGGGTACTACGAGCAGTACTTC.

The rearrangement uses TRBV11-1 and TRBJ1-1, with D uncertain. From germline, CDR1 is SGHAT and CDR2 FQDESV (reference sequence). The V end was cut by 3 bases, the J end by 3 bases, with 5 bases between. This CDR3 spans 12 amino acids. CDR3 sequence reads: CASSFVHTEAFF. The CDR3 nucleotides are TGTGCCAGCAGCTTCGTCCACACTGAAGCTTTCTTT.